The rows below give T cell receptor beta chains drawn from one sample of a study of T cells in localized non-small cell lung cancer. TCRdb's copy holds only in-frame clones and misses some; the assay was immunoSEQ multiplex PCR. The profile covers 20,000 to 25,000 clones, with around 90% appearing a single time and about an eighth taken by the ten largest. This specimen was peripheral blood, taken before any cancer treatment. Receptor source: a male donor at least 60 years old with stage I lung adenocarcinoma. CDR3s include the opening cysteine and the closing phenylalanine or tryptophan. A D gene is named only where the DNA matches it firmly. Rows give clone size only sometimes, using once, few, many, or a class for an expanded clone.

cdr3_nt	cdr3_aa	v_call	j_call	clone_size	d_call
TGTGCCAGCAGACCTCCGGGACGTAATTCCTACGAGCAGTACTTC	CASRPPGRNSYEQYF	TRBV28	TRBJ2-7	NA	NA
TGTGCCAGCAGAGCTCGGGTAAGCAATCAGCCCCAGCATTTT	CASRARVSNQPQHF	TRBV5-6	TRBJ1-5	NA	NA
TGTGCCAGCAGTTATCGGCGGACAGGGCAAGAGACCCAGTACTTC	CASSYRRTGQETQYF	TRBV6-6	TRBJ2-5	once	TRBD1
TGCGCCAGCAGCCAAGTGGGCGGGAGGGCCGATTTTGAGCAGTTCTTC	CASSQVGGRADFEQFF	TRBV4-3	TRBJ2-1	once	TRBD2
TGTGCCAGCAGCCCCAAAAGGAGCGGGGGGAACAATGAGCAGTTCTTC	CASSPKRSGGNNEQFF	TRBV7-9	TRBJ2-1	few	TRBD2
TGTGCCAGCAGCTTGGGCGCTCCGGGGGGGACTGAAGCTTTCTTT	CASSLGAPGGTEAFF	TRBV5-4	TRBJ1-1	NA	NA
TGTGCCAGCAGCTTGGGACAGGGTATCACCGGGGAGCTGTTTTTT	CASSLGQGITGELFF	TRBV5-4	TRBJ2-2	NA	TRBD1
TGTGCCAGCAGCGTAGCGGGAGGTTCCTACAATGAGCAGTTCTTC	CASSVAGGSYNEQFF	TRBV7-6	TRBJ2-1	NA	TRBD2
TGTGCCAGCAGTTACTATAAAGGCGGGGGGAATGAAAAACTGTTTTTT	CASSYYKGGGNEKLFF	TRBV6-5	TRBJ1-4	NA	NA
TGTGCCAGTAGCCCCCGACAGGCTAATAACTATGGCTACACCTTC	CASSPRQANNYGYTF	TRBV19	TRBJ1-2	NA	NA
TGTGCCAGCAGGACAGCAGTATCTAACTATGGCTACACCTTC	CASRTAVSNYGYTF	TRBV2	TRBJ1-2	NA	NA
TGTGCCAGCAGCACCCGACCAGGTAATGAGCAGTTCTTC	CASSTRPGNEQFF	TRBV7-2	TRBJ2-1	NA	NA
TGTGCCAGCAGTGGCCTAAGGGGCACGAGAAACATTCAGTACTTC	CASSGLRGTRNIQYF	TRBV28	TRBJ2-4	NA	NA
TGTGCCAGTAGTATCGGGACAGCGACCACTGAAGCTTTCTTT	CASSIGTATTEAFF	TRBV19	TRBJ1-1	NA	TRBD1
TGTGCCAGCAGTACGGGGGTAACGGGACTAGCGGGGATTTCAGATACGCAGTATTTT	CASSTGVTGLAGISDTQYF	TRBV28	TRBJ2-3	large	TRBD2
TGTGCCAGCAGTGTAGGGGGAACCTACGAGCAGTACTTC	CASSVGGTYEQYF	TRBV6-1	TRBJ2-7	NA	NA
TGTGCCAGCAAGCCCGTGAGTCTTGGGAGGGACGAGCAGTACTTC	CASKPVSLGRDEQYF	TRBV27	TRBJ2-7	NA	TRBD2
TGTGCCAGCAGCGTAGGAGTAGCGCCAGATACGCAGTATTTT	CASSVGVAPDTQYF	TRBV9	TRBJ2-3	NA	NA
TGCGCCAGCAGCCAAGGTATTGCGGGGGGCGGAAAGTTCTTC	CASSQGIAGGGKFF	TRBV4-1	TRBJ2-1	NA	TRBD2
TGCAGCGTTGTGGCTAGCGGGGGAATTTACGAGCAGTACTTC	CSVVASGGIYEQYF	TRBV29-1	TRBJ2-7	NA	TRBD2
TGTGCCTGGAGGAGCTCAATAGGATTGCAGGCGTACTTC	CAWRSSIGLQAYF	TRBV30	TRBJ2-7	once	NA
TGTGCCAGTAGTATGATCTGGACTAGCGTGGGACACGAGCAGTACTTC	CASSMIWTSVGHEQYF	TRBV19	TRBJ2-7	NA	TRBD2
TGTGCAAGTCGCTCCCGGGGGGGGGAAAATGAGCAGTTCTTC	CASRSRGGENEQFF	TRBV12-2	TRBJ2-1	once	NA
TGTGCCAGCAGCCGACAGGGAGGGGATGAAAAACTGTTTTTT	CASSRQGGDEKLFF	TRBV27	TRBJ1-4	NA	TRBD1
TGTGCCAGTAGTACGGGACAAAGCTATGGCTACACCTTC	CASSTGQSYGYTF	TRBV19	TRBJ1-2	NA	NA
TGTGCCAGCAGCTTGACAGGGGAGAACGATCAGCCTCAGCATTTT	CASSLTGENDQPQHF	TRBV5-5	TRBJ1-5	NA	TRBD1
TGTGCCAGTAGTATCCGGCCTAGAAGCACTGAAGCTTTCTTT	CASSIRPRSTEAFF	TRBV19	TRBJ1-1	NA	NA
TGTGCCAGCAGTTACTCCGGGGGCAATGAAAAACTGTTTTTT	CASSYSGGNEKLFF	TRBV6-6	TRBJ1-4	NA	NA
TGTGCCAGCAGTGCTTTTGGGACAGGGGGCCAAGAGACCCAGTACTTC	CASSAFGTGGQETQYF	TRBV7-2	TRBJ2-5	NA	TRBD1
TGTGCCAGCAGCGCTACCGGGACTTCCTACGAGCAGTACTTC	CASSATGTSYEQYF	TRBV6-5	TRBJ2-7	NA	NA
TGCGCCAGCAGCTTGGCCTCGGTAGCGGCTAGCACAGATACGCAGTATTTT	CASSLASVAASTDTQYF	TRBV5-1	TRBJ2-3	once	NA
TGTGCCAGCAGCTTGGCCGGGACAGGGGGGGTTGGCTACACCTTC	CASSLAGTGGVGYTF	TRBV5-4	TRBJ1-2	NA	TRBD1
TGCGCCAGCAGTGGAGAGGGTACGGTAGATACGCAGTATTTT	CASSGEGTVDTQYF	TRBV10-1	TRBJ2-3	NA	NA
TGTGCCAGCAGTTACAGGGGCTCTGGCCGCCAGCCCCAGCATTTT	CASSYRGSGRQPQHF	TRBV28	TRBJ1-5	NA	TRBD1
TGCGCCAGCAGCCATGCTAGGGCCGACAGTGACGTTTTCTTC	CASSHARADSDVFF	TRBV4-3	TRBJ2-1	NA	NA
TGTGCCAGCACCATCTTAGCGGGGGGCGGTCGATCCTACGAGCAGTACTTC	CASTILAGGGRSYEQYF	TRBV7-2	TRBJ2-7	NA	TRBD2
TGTGCCAGCAGTTACATGCTAGGGCCCACTGAAGCTTTCTTT	CASSYMLGPTEAFF	TRBV6-5	TRBJ1-1	once	NA
TGTGCCAGCAGCTTCCTTGGGAGTGAAAAACTGTTTTTT	CASSFLGSEKLFF	TRBV7-2	TRBJ1-4	NA	NA
TGTGCCGAAAGTACTAGCGGGGGTGATACGCAGTATTTT	CAESTSGGDTQYF	TRBV7-2	TRBJ2-3	NA	TRBD2
TGCAGCGAAAGAGGGTGGTATGGCTACACCTTC	CSERGWYGYTF	TRBV29-1	TRBJ1-2	NA	NA